This T cell receptor (beta chain) was captured in a study of T-cell reconstitution after alpha-beta-depleted transplantation in children. Library preparation (for TCRbeta) was performed with unique molecular identifiers. In TCRdb, the PCR reads were re-called with MiXCR into one record per CDR3 protein. Among more than 250,000 distinct CDR3 sequences listed, approximately 9.8% were seen once. This CDR3 has 16 residues. Trimming pared 0 bases from V and 2 bases from J, leaving 13 bases between. Germline V gene lookup returns CDR1 SGHRS and CDR2 YFSETQ. This clonotype was recorded only once. A much larger clone sits a single nucleotide away, making a read error possible.

The receptor was derived from a human donor who donated a stem cell graft to a child with SCID. Sequences were derived from PBMCs from the stem cell graft donor, sampled from the stem cell graft. The chain has TRBV5-1 and TRBJ2-3; D is possibly TRBD2 (7 bases). CDR3 sequence: CASSLALGGHTDTQYF. Here the CDR3 DNA reads TGCGCCAGCAGCTTGGCCCTCGGGGGGCACACAGATACGCAGTATTTT.